The T cell receptor beta chain under discussion was sequenced for a study of cytomegalovirus exposure and HLA in healthy donors. Notes on the study in general: Usually a TCR sequence was rare, but some public TCRs were found in many donors. Links to common viral pathogens appeared, in a later analysis, for several of the most significant clusters. Investigators reported 150 to 200 TCR beta chains as tied to cytomegalovirus.

With 60 Vbeta and 13 Jbeta primers, the PCR was carried out. Profiling relied on immunoSEQ multiplex PCR, and the TCRdb table lists in-frame clones only, not all of them. The sample includes 90,000 to 150,000 clones, 60% to 85% seen only once; the top ten take 2% to 3%. As for this clone: Its antigen is not known.

The CDR3 extends over 16 amino acids. Germline V gene sequence: CDR1 WSHSY, CDR2 SAAADI. V lost 8 bases and J lost 7; bases outside the gene matches: 18. The chain carries TRBV10-2 and TRBJ1-1; 8 bases agree with TRBD1. Sequencing used PBMCs. The origin of this receptor is a female donor in good health and CMV-seronegative. CDR3 region: CASRRGQGAMAGEAFF. For the CDR3, the DNA is TGCGCCAGCCGGAGGGGCCAGGGGGCGATGGCAGGTGAAGCTTTCTTT.